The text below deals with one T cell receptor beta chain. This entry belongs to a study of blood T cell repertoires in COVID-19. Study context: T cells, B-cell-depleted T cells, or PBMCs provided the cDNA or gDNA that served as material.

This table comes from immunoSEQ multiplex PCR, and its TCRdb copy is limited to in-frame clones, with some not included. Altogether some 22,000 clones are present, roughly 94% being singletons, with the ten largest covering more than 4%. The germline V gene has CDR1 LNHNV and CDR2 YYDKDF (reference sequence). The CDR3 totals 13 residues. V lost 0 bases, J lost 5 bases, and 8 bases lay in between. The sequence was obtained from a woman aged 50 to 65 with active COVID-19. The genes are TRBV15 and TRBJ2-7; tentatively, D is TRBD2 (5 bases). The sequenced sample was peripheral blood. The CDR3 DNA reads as TGTGCCACCAGCAGAGATGTGACTAACGAGCAGTACTTC. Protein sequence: CATSRDVTNEQYF.